These 18 T cell receptor beta chains came from one sample sequenced in a study of T cell repertoires in cytomegalovirus infection. Each CDR3 protein gets one entry after TCRdb re-called the reads with MiXCR. This sample has hundreds of thousands of distinct CDR3 sequences, with approximately 31% found just once. Source material: PBMCs. The receptors stem from a human donor in good health (CMV status not recorded). Some clones in this sample may be carry-over from other donors' samples.

V gene TRBV20-1 combines with J gene TRBJ2-1; 9 positions agree with TRBD2. The CDR3 totals 15 residues. Germline trimming cut 3 bases from V and 10 bases from J; bases unmatched to any gene: 13. CDR1 is DFQATT and CDR2 is SNEGSKA in the germline V gene (reference sequence). The CDR3 coding sequence is TGCAGTGCTAGCCGTCCGAGCGGGGGGACTCAAGAGCAGTTCTTC. Its protein is CSASRPSGGTQEQFF.

The rearrangement uses TRBV7-2 and TRBJ2-1; unclear D gene. Germline V lookup: CDR1 SGHTA, CDR2 FQGNSA. Trimming pared 5 bases from V and 9 bases from J, leaving 17 bases between. The CDR3 contains 14 residues. The CDR3 coding sequence is TGTGCCAGCAGCCCGGTTGTACTCAATACTGAGCAGTTCTTC. This translates into CASSPVVLNTEQFF.

The rearrangement joins TRBV7-6 to TRBJ1-2; no firm D call. The CDR3 totals 14 residues. The ends were cut back, 5 bases at V and 4 bases at J, with 14 bases in the middle. Germline CDR1 SGHVS, CDR2 FNYEAQ. CDR3 protein: CASSSSSSFYGYTF. The CDR3 nucleotides read TGTGCCAGCAGCAGCTCGTCCAGTTTCTATGGCTACACCTTC.

Regarding this clonotype: This may be a read error, as it is one base from a much larger clone. The chain combines TRBV7-2 with TRBJ1-1; D is perhaps TRBD1 (5 bases). The CDR3 length is 16 residues. V lost 5 bases and J lost 2, with 18 bases in between. Germline V gene lookup returns CDR1 SGHTA and CDR2 FQGNSA. CDR3 nucleotides: TGTGCCAGCAGCCCAAGCAGGGCAGGGAGTAACACTGAAGCTTTCTTT. The encoded protein is CASSPSRAGSNTEAFF. The full variable domain, with the rest looked up from reference TRBV7-2 and TRBJ1-1, is GAGVSQSPSNKVTEKGKDVELRCDPISGHTALYWYRQSLGQGLEFLIYFQGNSAPDKSGLPSDRFSAERTGGSVSTLTIQRTQQEDSAVYLCASSPSRAGSNTEAFFGQGTRLTVV.

This rearrangement joins TRBV7-6 to TRBJ1-5; 11 bases agree with TRBD1. Unmatched junction bases numbered 8, after V lost 1 base and J lost 0 bases. The germline gives CDR1 SGHVS, CDR2 FNYEAQ. The CDR3 has 19 residues. This CDR3 is CASSLVPGTGGYSNQPQHF. The CDR3 DNA is TGTGCCAGCAGCTTAGTTCCCGGGACAGGGGGTTATAGCAATCAGCCCCAGCATTTT.

The chain couples TRBV7-8 to TRBJ1-2; D is possibly TRBD1 (5 bases). Germline loops: CDR1 SGHVS, CDR2 FQNEAQ. CDR3 size: 15 residues. V dropped 5 bases and J dropped 1 base, with 14 bases sitting between them. The CDR3 DNA follows: TGTGCCAGCAGCCGGAACGGGGGAGTTAACTATGGCTACACCTTC. It is translated as CASSRNGGVNYGYTF.

The chain has TRBV7-8 and TRBJ1-1; D is unresolved. Trimming removed 4 bases from V and 0 bases from J, with 15 bases in between. Germline-derived CDR1 and CDR2 are SGHVS and FQNEAQ. There are 16 residues in the CDR3. CDR3 loop: CASSSHTTTMNTEAFF. The CDR3 nucleotides read TGTGCCAGCAGCTCCCACACCACAACCATGAACACTGAAGCTTTCTTT.

This clonotype has more than one count but fewer than ten. This sequence joins TRBV19 and TRBJ1-4; no definite D call. Germline CDR1 reads LNHDA; CDR2 reads SQIVND (reference sequence). The CDR3 is 14 amino acids. Trimming took 6 bases from V and 6 from J, leaving 14 bases between them. The CDR3 DNA reads TGTGCCAGTAGCAAAGTCGGCAGAGATGAAAAACTGTTTTTT. As protein: CASSKVGRDEKLFF.

To note about this clonotype: A read error is possible here, since a much larger clone lies one base away. J is TRBJ2-1 and V is TRBV7-8, with TRBD1 matching 7 bases. This CDR3 contains 13 residues. Germline V gives CDR1 SGHVS, CDR2 FQNEAQ. The CDR3 nucleotides are TGTGCCAGCAGCCAGACAGGGAGCAATGAGAAGTTCTTC. This encodes CASSQTGSNEKFF. Full variable domain (outside the CDR3, taken from reference TRBV7-8 and TRBJ2-1): GAGVSQSPRYKVAKRGQDVALRCDPISGHVSLFWYQQALGQGPEFLTYFQNEAQLDKSGLPSDRFFAERPEGSVSTLKIQRTQQEDSAVYLCASSQTGSNEKFFGPGTRLTVL.

This clonotype was counted many times. V and J are TRBV7-9 and TRBJ2-3, with a weak D call TRBD2 (5 bases). CDR1 and CDR2 from the germline V gene are SEHNR and FQNEAQ (reference sequence). This CDR3 is 14 amino acids long. V was cut by 4 bases and J by 3 bases, with 11 bases left in between. The CDR3 here is CASSSRTGTDTQYF. The CDR3 region has the DNA TGTGCCAGCAGCTCCCGGACGGGGACAGATACGCAGTATTTT.

This chain uses TRBV7-6 with TRBJ2-1; TRBD2 aligns across 10 bases. CDR1 and CDR2 from the germline V gene are SGHVS and FNYEAQ. This CDR3 comprises 17 residues. The V gene end was trimmed by 5 bases and the J gene end by 1 base; junction bases not matched to a gene: 8. The CDR3 DNA reads as TGTGCCAGCAGCAAGGACCGGACTAGCGGTTCCTACAATGAGCAGTTCTTC. Its protein product is CASSKDRTSGSYNEQFF.

The rearrangement joins TRBV18 to TRBJ1-5; TRBD1 matches 7 bases. V was pared by 0 bases and J by 3 bases, with 5 bases of the junction left unmatched. Germline CDR1 is KGHSH and CDR2 is LQKENI. This CDR3 has 16 amino acids. The CDR3 loop is CASSPPTGKTNQPQHF. The CDR3 nucleotides read TGTGCCAGCTCACCACCGACAGGGAAAACCAATCAGCCCCAGCATTTT.

The chain's CDR3 is CASSLPQGGHTEAFF. The CDR3 nucleotides read TGTGCCAGCAGCCTACCACAGGGAGGGCACACTGAAGCTTTCTTT. The V call is TRBV7-6, the J call TRBJ1-1; tentative D call: TRBD1 (6 bases). V lost 5 bases and J 3 bases, leaving 16 bases between the germline ends. Germline-derived CDR1 and CDR2 are SGHVS and FNYEAQ. The CDR3 is made up of 15 amino acids.

A few counts support this clonotype. In nucleotides, the CDR3 is TGTGCCACCGGCGACCGGAGACCTAACTATGGCTACACCTTC. Protein: CATGDRRPNYGYTF. V and J are TRBV15 and TRBJ1-2, with unresolved D. The CDR3 spans 14 residues. Germline lookup yields CDR1 LNHNV and CDR2 YYDKDF (reference sequence). Trimming pared 8 bases from V and 0 bases from J, leaving 13 bases between.

The chain carries TRBV6-5 and TRBJ1-6; unclear D gene. Trimming left V 4 bases short and J 9 bases short, with 16 bases between. The germline V gene has CDR1 MNHEY and CDR2 SVGAGI. This CDR3 is built from 15 residues. This CDR3 is CASSSGWEMGSPLHF. CDR3 coding DNA: TGTGCCAGCAGTTCCGGCTGGGAAATGGGTTCACCCCTCCACTTT.

V usage is TRBV20-1 and J usage is TRBJ2-3; a weak D match, TRBD2 (6 bases). Germline values: CDR1 DFQATT, CDR2 SNEGSKA (reference sequence). V dropped 0 bases and J dropped 2 bases, with 12 bases sitting between them. The CDR3 is 15 amino acids. In DNA form, the CDR3 reads TGCAGTGCTAGAGATAGACTAGTCCCCACAGATACGCAGTATTTT. The encoded protein is CSARDRLVPTDTQYF.

The J gene is TRBJ1-1, the V gene TRBV7-8; a weak D match, TRBD1 (5 bases). V shed 6 bases and J shed 4 bases, with 15 bases lying between them. This CDR3 comprises 14 residues. Germline assignment: CDR1 SGHVS and CDR2 FQNEAQ. As DNA, the CDR3 is TGTGCCAGCAGAAGGGACCGTGTGGGCACTGAAGCTTTCTTT. It codes for CASRRDRVGTEAFF.

V usage is TRBV6-4 and J usage is TRBJ2-3, with D perhaps matching TRBD2 (5 bases). This CDR3 is 16 amino acids long. Germline CDR1 is MRHNA and CDR2 is SNTAGT. The germline V and J ends were trimmed by 2 bases and 0 bases, with 12 bases remaining between them. CDR3 region: CASSDEGRFSTDTQYF. The CDR3 coding sequence is TGTGCCAGCAGTGACGAGGGCAGATTTAGCACAGATACGCAGTATTTT.